A single sample is the source of the 30 T cell receptor beta chains below, sequenced in a study of CD8 T cells in Susac syndrome. When the RNA was reverse transcribed, random hexamers were used with an input of roughly 0.45 to 1 ug. Each CDR3 protein is one row after TCRdb ran MiXCR on the immunoSEQ multiplex PCR reads. The sample shows some 90,000 distinct CDR3 sequences, approximately 95% of them seen only once. Sequenced sample: CD8+ T cells from PBMCs. The receptors derive from a human donor in good health.

The chain combines TRBV6-5 with TRBJ1-2; TRBD1 agrees at 9 bases. Germline trimming cut 7 bases from V and 6 bases from J; bases unmatched to any gene: 6. The germline V gene encodes CDR1 MNHEY and CDR2 SVGAGI. This CDR3 contains 13 residues. CDR3 region: CASTRGQGHGYTF. CDR3 nucleotide sequence: TGTGCCAGCACCCGGGGACAGGGTCATGGCTACACCTTC.

On this clonotype itself: Its ends do not fully match the called genes, so a read error is possible. This CDR3 reads CVSSSHERSLYEQYF. The CDR3 bases are TGTGTCAGCAGCTCCCATGAGCGCAGCCTCTACGAGCAGTACTTC. This rearrangement joins TRBV7-9 to TRBJ2-7; D remains unclear. The CDR3 spans 15 residues. Germline V gene data show CDR1 as SEHNR and CDR2 as FQNEAQ (reference sequence). Full variable domain (outside the CDR3, taken from reference TRBV7-9 and TRBJ2-7): DTGVSQNPRHKITKRGQNVTFRCDPISEHNRLYWYRQTLGQGPEFLTYFQNEAQLEKSRLLSDRFSAERPKGSFSTLEIQRTEQGDSAMYLCVSSSHERSLYEQYFGPGTRLTVT.

The chain joins TRBV9 to TRBJ2-7; a weak D match, TRBD2 (5 bases). This CDR3 spans 16 amino acids. Germline V gene data show CDR1 as SGDLS and CDR2 as YYNGEE. Between the trimmed V and J ends, which lost 0 bases and 4 bases, there was a span of 17 bases. CDR3 bases: TGTGCCAGCAGCGTAGAAGGTAGCCTTGGAGGTTACGAGCAGTACTTC. Encoded protein: CASSVEGSLGGYEQYF.

The chain employs TRBV7-2 and TRBJ2-1; a possible D gene is TRBD2 (5 bases). CDR1 is SGHTA and CDR2 is FQGNSA in the germline V gene. V lost 4 bases and J lost 8, with 12 bases in between. The CDR3 has 13 residues. This CDR3 is CASSWLSGHEQFF. DNA of the CDR3: TGTGCCAGCAGCTGGCTCAGCGGCCATGAGCAGTTCTTC.

This chain uses TRBV6-5 with TRBJ1-5; a weak D match, TRBD1 (5 bases). V lost 4 bases to trimming and J lost 0 bases, with 13 bases between them. The CDR3 spans 16 residues. CDR1 is MNHEY, CDR2 SVGAGI, per germline. The CDR3, as DNA: TGTGCCAGCAGTTCCTTGGGACCGGATAGCAATCAGCCCCAGCATTTT. Residues: CASSSLGPDSNQPQHF.

The J gene is TRBJ2-7, the V gene TRBV10-3; maybe TRBD1 (5 bases). The CDR3 extends over 17 amino acids. CDR1 is ENHRY, CDR2 SYGVKD, per germline. V was cut by 6 bases and J by 1 base, with 22 bases left in between. The CDR3 bases are TGTGCCATCAGAGTGCCCGAGTTGTACAGGCGATCCTACGAGCAGTACTTC. It codes for CAIRVPELYRRSYEQYF.

The chain joins TRBV14 to TRBJ2-7, with TRBD1 identical over 9 bases. This CDR3 spans 15 amino acids. Germline V gene data show CDR1 as SGHDN and CDR2 as FVKESK. Losses at the gene ends were 3 bases for V and 3 bases for J; bases not matched to a gene: 6. Here the CDR3 reads CASSQRGQGYYEQYF. In nucleotides, the CDR3 is TGTGCCAGCAGCCAGAGGGGACAGGGATACTACGAGCAGTACTTC.

The chain uses TRBV27 and TRBJ2-7; D remains unclear. This CDR3 spans 12 amino acids. Trimming shortened V by 2 bases and J by 3 bases, and 5 bases separated the two germline ends. Germline CDR1 is MNHEY and CDR2 is SMNVEV (reference sequence). CDR3 bases: TGTGCCAGCAGTTTAGACGGCTACGAGCAGTACTTC. Protein: CASSLDGYEQYF.

V gene TRBV20-1 combines with J gene TRBJ1-2, with D possibly being TRBD1 (5 bases). CDR3 size: 14 residues. The V end was cut by 0 bases, the J end by 8 bases, with 16 bases between. The germline CDR1 and CDR2 sequences are DFQATT and SNEGSKA (reference sequence). The CDR3 reads CSARDGRGVRGYTF. In DNA, the CDR3 is TGCAGTGCTAGAGATGGTCGGGGGGTGAGGGGCTACACCTTC.

The gene calls are TRBV29-1 and TRBJ2-5; 9 nucleotides agree with TRBD2. J was trimmed by 6 bases and V by 7 bases; bases with no gene match: 6. Germline CDR1 SQVTM, CDR2 ANQGSEA. The CDR3 spans 12 residues. CDR3 DNA sequence: TGCAGCGGGAGCGGGGGGCCTAAGACCCAGTACTTC. This encodes CSGSGGPKTQYF.

This clonotype was seen a single time. The chain uses TRBV29-1 and TRBJ1-2; 7 nucleotides agree with TRBD1. There are 12 residues in the CDR3. With 7 bases clipped from V and 12 bases from J, the junction kept 14 bases outside the gene matches. CDR1 and CDR2 (germline): SQVTM, ANQGSEA. This CDR3 reads CSATQGEPGNTF. The CDR3 DNA follows: TGCAGCGCAACTCAGGGGGAACCTGGGAACACCTTC.

The CDR3 DNA reads as TGTGCCAGCAGCGCTAGCGGGGGTAGCTCCTACAATGAGCAGTTCTTC. It codes for CASSASGGSSYNEQFF. This rearrangement joins TRBV3-1 to TRBJ2-1; TRBD2 matches 10 bases. This CDR3 spans 16 amino acids. Germline CDR1 LGHDT, CDR2 YNNKEL (reference sequence). J gave up 0 bases and V 5 bases, and 4 bases lay outside the gene matches.

J is TRBJ2-7 and V is TRBV5-1; perhaps TRBD1 as D (5 bases). The V end was cut by 0 bases, the J end by 3 bases, with 13 bases between. There are 15 residues in the CDR3. Germline loops: CDR1 SGHRS, CDR2 YFSETQ. The CDR3 nucleotides read TGCGCCAGCAGCTTGGATCAGCAGGGTTACTACGAGCAGTACTTC. Protein sequence: CASSLDQQGYYEQYF.

The V gene is TRBV7-2, the J gene TRBJ2-7; 13 positions match TRBD2. CDR1 and CDR2 from the germline V gene are SGHTA and FQGNSA. Germline trimming cut 3 bases from V and 4 bases from J; bases unmatched to any gene: 3. The CDR3 runs to 15 residues. CDR3 sequence reads: CASSFGTSGAYEQYF. CDR3 sequence (DNA): TGTGCCAGCAGCTTTGGGACTAGCGGGGCGTACGAGCAGTACTTC.

The rearrangement joins TRBV4-1 to TRBJ2-3; a possible D gene is TRBD1 (5 bases). In germline, CDR1 is MGHRA, CDR2 YSYEKL. This CDR3 contains 14 residues. V lost 1 base and J 1 base, leaving 6 bases between the germline ends. The CDR3 reads CASSQGRGTDTQYF. In DNA form, the CDR3 reads TGCGCCAGCAGCCAAGGCAGGGGCACAGATACGCAGTATTTT.

The chain uses TRBV30 and TRBJ2-7; D is uncertain. The V end was cut by 5 bases, the J end by 2 bases, with 10 bases between. This CDR3 spans 12 amino acids. Germline CDR1 and CDR2: GTSNPN and SVGIG (reference sequence). CDR3 residues: CAWCSSPYEQYF. The CDR3 nucleotides are TGTGCCTGGTGCAGTTCCCCCTACGAGCAGTACTTC.

The rearrangement joins TRBV20-1 to TRBJ2-7, with D tentatively TRBD1 (6 bases). With 0 bases removed from V and 3 bases from J, the gap between germline ends came to 15 bases. Germline loops: CDR1 DFQATT, CDR2 SNEGSKA (reference sequence). The CDR3 runs to 15 residues. This CDR3 is CSARDPSGTIYEQYF. CDR3 coding DNA: TGCAGTGCTAGAGATCCTTCTGGGACAATCTACGAGCAGTACTTC.

The chain uses TRBV7-9 and TRBJ2-7, with 7 bases aligning to TRBD1. There are 13 residues in the CDR3. J gave up 2 bases and V 5 bases, and 3 bases lay outside the gene matches. Per germline, CDR1 SEHNR and CDR2 FQNEAQ (reference sequence). CDR3 region: CASSPQGTYEQYF. The CDR3 DNA reads TGTGCCAGCAGCCCACAGGGGACCTACGAGCAGTACTTC. Full variable domain (outside the CDR3, taken from reference TRBV7-9 and TRBJ2-7): DTGVSQNPRHKITKRGQNVTFRCDPISEHNRLYWYRQTLGQGPEFLTYFQNEAQLEKSRLLSDRFSAERPKGSFSTLEIQRTEQGDSAMYLCASSPQGTYEQYFGPGTRLTVT.

This sequence joins TRBV12-5 and TRBJ1-5, with no clear D. Trimming cost V 0 bases and J 1 base, with 10 bases left between them. Germline CDR1 is LGHNT and CDR2 is FRNRAP. The CDR3 is 16 residues long. The CDR3 loop is CASGLVLGLSNQPQHF. The CDR3 nucleotides read TGTGCTAGTGGTTTGGTACTAGGACTCAGCAATCAGCCCCAGCATTTT.

The chain is built from TRBV12-3 or TRBV12-4 and TRBJ2-7; D gene ambiguous. V lost 5 bases and J lost 0, with 8 bases in between. The CDR3 spans 13 residues. CDR3 in DNA: TGTGCCAGCAGTCTCAGGAGCTCCTACGAGCAGTACTTC. Residues: CASSLRSSYEQYF.

The chain couples TRBV3-1 to TRBJ2-5, with D unresolved. CDR3 length: 15 residues. Trimming pared 2 bases from V and 4 bases from J, leaving 14 bases between. CDR1 and CDR2 from the germline V gene are LGHDT and YNNKEL (reference sequence). The CDR3: CASSQRTLGRETQYF. In DNA, the CDR3 is TGTGCCAGCAGCCAAAGAACACTGGGCAGAGAGACCCAGTACTTC.

The rearrangement links TRBV5-1 to TRBJ1-1; D is unresolved. Looked up from germline, CDR1 is SGHRS and CDR2 is YFSETQ. The CDR3 consists of 15 residues. Trimming stripped 4 bases from V and 0 bases from J, with 13 bases between. The CDR3 loop reads CASSQAREVNTEAFF. CDR3 DNA: TGCGCCAGCAGCCAAGCTCGGGAGGTGAACACTGAAGCTTTCTTT.

The chain uses TRBV7-9 and TRBJ2-3, with D unresolved. The V end lost 4 bases, the J end lost 2 bases, and 7 bases lay between the germline ends. The CDR3 spans 13 residues. The germline gives CDR1 SEHNR, CDR2 FQNEAQ (reference sequence). The CDR3 region is CASSSPLTDTQYF. The CDR3 region has the DNA TGTGCCAGCAGCTCTCCCCTCACAGATACGCAGTATTTT. The full variable domain, rest sourced from reference TRBV7-9 and TRBJ2-3, is DTGVSQNPRHKITKRGQNVTFRCDPISEHNRLYWYRQTLGQGPEFLTYFQNEAQLEKSRLLSDRFSAERPKGSFSTLEIQRTEQGDSAMYLCASSSPLTDTQYFGPGTRLTVL.

This rearrangement joins TRBV11-2 to TRBJ2-4; tentatively, D is TRBD1 or TRBD2 (5 bases each). The germline V gene encodes CDR1 SGHAT and CDR2 FQNNGV. Trimming took 5 bases from V and 0 from J, leaving 14 bases between them. The CDR3 length is 16 residues. The CDR3 loop is CASSPSGRLAKNIQYF. In nucleotides, the CDR3 is TGTGCCAGCAGCCCCTCGGGACGGCTAGCCAAAAACATTCAGTACTTC.

Only a few counts were recorded for this clonotype. The chain joins TRBV19 to TRBJ1-2; possible D gene TRBD1, 5 bases. V lost 9 bases and J 2 bases, leaving 7 bases between the germline ends. Germline V gene data show CDR1 as LNHDA and CDR2 as SQIVND (reference sequence). The CDR3 covers 11 residues. CDR3 nucleotides: TGTGCCAGCGGGGCCAACTATGGCTACACCTTC. Translating it yields CASGANYGYTF.

The chain combines TRBV7-9 with TRBJ1-2; D is perhaps TRBD1 (5 bases). Trimming left V 1 base short and J 3 bases short, with 12 bases between. The CDR3 contains 15 residues. The V gene's germline CDR1 is SEHNR and CDR2 FQNEAQ (reference sequence). The chain's CDR3 is CASSLDLGQDYGYTF. The CDR3 nucleotides read TGTGCCAGCAGCTTAGATTTGGGGCAGGACTATGGCTACACCTTC.

The V and J genes are TRBV7-9 and TRBJ2-5; 10 bases match TRBD2. Losses at the gene ends were 2 bases for V and 2 bases for J; bases not matched to a gene: 11. The CDR3 length is 18 residues. The germline gives CDR1 SEHNR, CDR2 FQNEAQ (reference sequence). The CDR3 protein is CASSLHRASGGPQETQYF. CDR3 bases: TGTGCCAGCAGCTTACATAGGGCTAGCGGGGGCCCGCAAGAGACCCAGTACTTC.

This clonotype was recorded once. The chain joins TRBV19 to TRBJ1-5, with D unresolved. Germline V gene lookup returns CDR1 LNHDA and CDR2 SQIVND (reference sequence). V was clipped by 6 bases and J by 0 bases, with 9 bases between them. The CDR3 consists of 14 residues. The CDR3 nucleotides are TGTGCCAGTAGCATGGACGCTAGCAATCAGCCCCAGCATTTT. The encoded protein is CASSMDASNQPQHF. Variable domain in full (rest from reference TRBV19 and TRBJ1-5): DGGITQSPKYLFRKEGQNVTLSCEQNLNHDAMYWYRQDPGQGLRLIYYSQIVNDFQKGDIAEGYSVSREKKESFPLTVTSAQKNPTAFYLCASSMDASNQPQHFGDGTRLSIL.

The CDR3 loop is CASSPTRGPEAFF. CDR3 in DNA: TGTGCCAGCAGCCCGACGAGGGGGCCTGAAGCTTTCTTT. The J gene is TRBJ1-1, the V gene TRBV5-6, with 7 bases fitting TRBD1. Germline V gene sequence: CDR1 SGHDT, CDR2 YYEEEE. V lost 4 bases to trimming and J lost 6 bases; unmatched junction nucleotides: 6. The CDR3 has 13 amino acids.

This rearrangement joins TRBV12-3 or TRBV12-4 to TRBJ2-7; 9 bases are shared with TRBD1. V was clipped by 5 bases and J by 6 bases; unmatched bases: 8. CDR3 size: 14 residues. The CDR3 DNA reads as TGTGCCAGCAGTCCCTCGGGGACAGGGATCGAGCAGTACTTC. Protein sequence: CASSPSGTGIEQYF.